A selection of T cell receptor beta chains follows, all from one sample in a study of T cell repertoires in ileal Crohn's disease. Data came from immunoSEQ multiplex PCR; TCRdb stores just in-frame clones and leaves some out. The profile shows approximately 4,000 clones, roughly four fifths of them singletons. Sequenced input: ileal tissue. These receptors all stem from an adult with Crohn's disease. CDR3s include the opening cysteine and the closing phenylalanine or tryptophan. Each record gives: clone size, D gene, V gene, J gene, CDR3 protein, CDR3 DNA. D genes are given only for firm matches. Size values are once, few and many counts, or a class for expanded clones, and some rows have none.

.	TRBD2	TRBV10-1	TRBJ2-7	CASSESGLAGGIPYEQYF	TGCGCCAGCAGTGAGTCAGGACTAGCGGGGGGTATTCCCTACGAGCAGTACTTC
.	.	TRBV6-6	TRBJ1-1	CASLLKATVNTEAFF	TGTGCCAGTCTATTAAAGGCCACAGTGAACACTGAAGCTTTCTTT
.	TRBD1	TRBV18	TRBJ2-5	CASSPTGQLEETQYF	TGTGCCAGCTCACCCACGGGACAGCTGGAAGAGACCCAGTACTTC
.	.	TRBV2	TRBJ2-5	CASSVTTQYF	TGTGCCAGCAGTGTTACTACCCAGTACTTC
once	TRBD1	TRBV7-9	TRBJ1-2	CASSLDRGDNTF	TGTGCCAGCAGCCTCGACAGGGGGGACAACACCTTC
.	TRBD2	TRBV5-1	TRBJ2-3	CASSLEGEAGGFTDTQYF	TGCGCCAGCAGCTTGGAAGGCGAAGCGGGGGGTTTCACAGATACGCAGTATTTT
.	.	TRBV19	TRBJ1-1	CASSPGESGIGAFF	TGTGCCAGTAGCCCCGGGGAGAGTGGGATCGGAGCTTTCTTT
.	TRBD1	TRBV29-1	TRBJ1-1	CSALDRGGVDTEAFF	TGCAGCGCCCTGGACAGGGGAGGTGTAGACACTGAAGCTTTCTTT
few	.	TRBV10-3	TRBJ1-1	CAIKGDLGVGTEAFF	TGTGCCATCAAAGGGGATTTAGGGGTTGGCACTGAAGCTTTCTTT
.	.	TRBV2	TRBJ1-2	CASRDPGGSDYYGYTF	TGTGCCAGCAGGGACCCCGGCGGGTCAGACTACTATGGCTACACCTTC
few	.	TRBV2	TRBJ1-2	CASSETSSWGRVPGYTF	TGTGCCAGCAGTGAAACCTCATCTTGGGGCAGGGTACCGGGCTACACCTTC
.	.	TRBV6-5	TRBJ2-7	CASSSSSYEQYF	TGTGCCAGCAGCTCCAGCTCCTACGAGCAGTACTTC
.	.	TRBV10-3	TRBJ2-2	CAISESRGGGGELFF	TGTGCCATCAGTGAGTCCCGGGGTGGCGGCGGGGAGCTGTTTTTT
.	.	TRBV10-3	TRBJ2-1	CAISASSSSYNEQFF	TGTGCCATCAGTGCGTCCTCTAGCTCCTACAATGAGCAGTTCTTC
.	.	TRBV5-4	TRBJ1-1	CASTDPPGTEAFF	TGTGCCAGCACCGACCCGCCGGGGACTGAAGCTTTCTTT
.	.	TRBV18	TRBJ1-1	CASSPGGWGEAFF	TGTGCCAGCTCACCCGGGGGATGGGGTGAAGCTTTCTTT
.	.	TRBV9	TRBJ2-7	CASSAGGDEQYF	TGTGCCAGCAGCGCCGGGGGAGACGAGCAGTACTTC
.	.	TRBV6-5	TRBJ1-1	CASSYSGREAFF	TGTGCCAGCAGTTACTCTGGCAGGGAAGCTTTCTTT
.	.	TRBV5-6	TRBJ1-1	CASSSFGTSNTEAFF	TGTGCCAGCAGCTCTTTCGGGACAAGCAACACTGAAGCTTTCTTT
.	.	TRBV4-2	TRBJ1-4	CASSQWGGEKLFF	TGTGCCAGCAGCCAATGGGGAGGCGAAAAACTGTTTTTT
.	.	TRBV19	TRBJ2-7	CASSIGRDSYEQYF	TGTGCCAGTAGTATAGGCCGAGACAGTTACGAGCAGTACTTC
.	.	TRBV27	TRBJ2-1	CASFIAVSHYNEQFF	TGTGCCAGCTTTATAGCGGTCAGCCACTACAATGAGCAGTTCTTC
.	TRBD1	TRBV30	TRBJ2-6	CALQPGQGMSGANVLTF	TGTGCCTTACAGCCGGGACAGGGGATGTCTGGGGCCAACGTCCTGACTTTC
.	.	TRBV9	TRBJ1-3	CASSVTVREPTGNTIYF	TGTGCCAGCAGCGTAACTGTCCGGGAACCCACCGGAAACACCATATATTTT
.	.	TRBV27	TRBJ1-5	CASSPGPTQPQHF	TGTGCCAGCAGTCCTGGGCCTACTCAGCCCCAGCATTTT
.	.	TRBV13	TRBJ2-7	CASSFLGSQGRLTYEQYF	TGTGCCAGCAGCTTCTTGGGTTCCCAGGGCCGGTTGACCTACGAGCAGTACTTC
.	.	TRBV14	TRBJ1-2	CASSLTGTATFYGYTF	TGTGCCAGCAGCCTTACAGGGACGGCAACGTTCTATGGCTACACCTTC
.	.	TRBV6-1	TRBJ1-2	CASSEETGKGDGYTF	TGTGCCAGCAGTGAAGAAACAGGGAAGGGAGATGGCTACACCTTC
once	TRBD2	TRBV11-2	TRBJ2-5	CASSPRLAAQETQYF	TGTGCCAGCAGCCCCAGACTAGCGGCCCAAGAGACCCAGTACTTC
.	.	TRBV6-5	TRBJ1-6	CASSLQIANSPLHF	TGTGCCAGCAGTCTACAGATTGCTAATTCACCCCTCCACTTT
once	TRBD1	TRBV2	TRBJ1-5	CASSTRDSDLHSNQPQHF	TGTGCCAGCAGCACAAGGGACAGCGACCTCCATAGCAATCAGCCCCAGCATTTT
once	.	TRBV5-1	TRBJ1-3	CASSLEGTGNTIYF	TGCGCCAGCAGCTTGGAGGGGACTGGAAACACCATATATTTT
.	TRBD1	TRBV29-1	TRBJ1-1	CSVGFPGGAEAFF	TGCAGCGTTGGGTTTCCAGGGGGAGCTGAAGCTTTCTTT
few	.	TRBV27	TRBJ1-1	CASSLKGVSTEAFF	TGTGCCAGCAGTTTAAAGGGGGTGAGCACTGAAGCTTTCTTT
.	.	TRBV6-1	TRBJ1-1	CASSDLGGNVFF	TGTGCCAGCAGTGATTTAGGAGGGAATGTTTTCTTT
.	TRBD1	TRBV5-4	TRBJ2-1	CASSLAPGQGNGEQFF	TGTGCCAGCAGCTTGGCCCCTGGACAGGGAAACGGTGAGCAGTTCTTC
.	.	TRBV27	TRBJ1-4	CASRYAGATNEKLFF	TGTGCCAGCAGATACGCAGGGGCAACTAATGAAAAACTGTTTTTT
.	.	TRBV7-2	TRBJ1-6	CASSLYRLSSYNSPLHF	TGTGCCAGCAGCCTATATCGCCTGAGCTCCTATAATTCACCCCTCCACTTT
.	.	TRBV2	TRBJ1-5	CASSEASTRDQPQHF	TGTGCCAGCAGTGAAGCCAGTACGAGGGATCAGCCCCAGCATTTT
.	.	TRBV5-1	TRBJ1-6	CASKSDMGRGEPLHF	TGCGCCAGCAAGAGTGACATGGGGCGGGGTGAGCCCCTCCACTTT
.	TRBD1	TRBV2	TRBJ1-2	CASSSDRGLGYTF	TGTGCCAGCAGTTCCGACAGGGGGCTTGGCTACACCTTC
.	TRBD1	TRBV5-4	TRBJ1-1	CASSTRTGRRTEAFF	TGTGCCAGCAGCACACGGACAGGGCGAAGGACTGAAGCTTTCTTT
once	TRBD1	TRBV7-2	TRBJ1-3	CASSWGQGQDTIYF	TGTGCCAGCAGCTGGGGACAGGGACAGGACACCATATATTTT
once	TRBD1	TRBV5-1	TRBJ1-1	CASSSGTGGEAFF	TGCGCCAGCAGCTCCGGGACAGGGGGCGAAGCTTTCTTT
.	.	TRBV5-1	TRBJ2-6	CASSLAVSGANVLTF	TGCGCCAGCAGCTTGGCCGTCTCTGGGGCCAACGTCCTGACTTTC
.	TRBD2	TRBV11-2	TRBJ2-7	CASSSRLAGGTYEQYF	TGTGCCAGCAGCTCCCGACTAGCGGGGGGGACCTACGAGCAGTACTTC
.	.	TRBV20-1	TRBJ1-6	CSVGGNSPLHF	TGCAGTGTAGGGGGAAATTCACCCCTCCACTTT